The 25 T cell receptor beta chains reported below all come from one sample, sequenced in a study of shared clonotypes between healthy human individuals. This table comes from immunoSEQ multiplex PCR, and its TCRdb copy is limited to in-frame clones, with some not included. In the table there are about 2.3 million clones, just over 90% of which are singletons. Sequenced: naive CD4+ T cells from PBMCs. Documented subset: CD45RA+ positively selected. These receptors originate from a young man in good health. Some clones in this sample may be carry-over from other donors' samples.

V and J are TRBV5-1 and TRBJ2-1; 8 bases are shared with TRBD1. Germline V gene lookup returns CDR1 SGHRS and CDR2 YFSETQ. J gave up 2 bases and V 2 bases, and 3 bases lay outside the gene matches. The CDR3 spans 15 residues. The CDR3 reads CASSLQGDAYNEQFF. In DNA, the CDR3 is TGCGCCAGCAGCTTACAGGGGGACGCCTACAATGAGCAGTTCTTC.

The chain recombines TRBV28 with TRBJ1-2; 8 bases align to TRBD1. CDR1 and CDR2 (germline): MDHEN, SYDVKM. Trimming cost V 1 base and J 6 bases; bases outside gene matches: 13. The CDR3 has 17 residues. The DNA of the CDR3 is TGTGCCAGCAGTTTATTGCGCAGGGGGCGCTTAGTAAATGGCTACACCTTC. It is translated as CASSLLRRGRLVNGYTF.

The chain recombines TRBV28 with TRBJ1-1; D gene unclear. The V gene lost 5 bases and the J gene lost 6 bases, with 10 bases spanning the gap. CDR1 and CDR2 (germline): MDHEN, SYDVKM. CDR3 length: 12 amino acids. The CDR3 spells CASSPLSAEAFF. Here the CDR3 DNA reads TGTGCCAGCAGTCCCTTAAGCGCTGAAGCTTTCTTT.

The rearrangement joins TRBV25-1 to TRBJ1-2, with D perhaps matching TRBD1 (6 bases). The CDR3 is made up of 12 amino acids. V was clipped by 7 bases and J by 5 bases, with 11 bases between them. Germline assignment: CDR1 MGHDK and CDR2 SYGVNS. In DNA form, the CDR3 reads TGTGCCAGCACCGAGGACAGTTATGGCTACACCTTC. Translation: CASTEDSYGYTF.

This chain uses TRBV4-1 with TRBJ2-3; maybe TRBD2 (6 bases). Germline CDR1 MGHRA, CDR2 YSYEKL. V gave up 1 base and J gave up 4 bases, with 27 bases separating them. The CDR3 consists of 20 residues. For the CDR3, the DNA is TGCGCCAGCAGCCAAGCGTGGTGGGGGGAAGGCGGAGGGCGGGCAGATACGCAGTATTTT. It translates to CASSQAWWGEGGGRADTQYF.

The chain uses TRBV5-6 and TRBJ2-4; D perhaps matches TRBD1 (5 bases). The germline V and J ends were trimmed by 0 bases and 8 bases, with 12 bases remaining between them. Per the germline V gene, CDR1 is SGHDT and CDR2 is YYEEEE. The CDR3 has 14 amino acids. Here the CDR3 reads CASSLVAGADIQYF. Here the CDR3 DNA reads TGTGCCAGCAGCTTGGTGGCTGGGGCCGACATTCAGTACTTC. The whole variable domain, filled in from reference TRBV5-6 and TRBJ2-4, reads DAGVTQSPTHLIKTRGQQVTLRCSPKSGHDTVSWYQQALGQGPQFIFQYYEEEERQRGNFPDRFSGHQFPNYSSELNVNALLLGDSALYLCASSLVAGADIQYFGAGTRLSVL.

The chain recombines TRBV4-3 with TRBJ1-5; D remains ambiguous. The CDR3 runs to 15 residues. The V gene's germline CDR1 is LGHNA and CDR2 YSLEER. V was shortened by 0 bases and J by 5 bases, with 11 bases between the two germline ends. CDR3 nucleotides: TGCGCCAGCAGCCAAGACAGCCAGCCTCATCAGCCCCAGCATTTT. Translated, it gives CASSQDSQPHQPQHF.

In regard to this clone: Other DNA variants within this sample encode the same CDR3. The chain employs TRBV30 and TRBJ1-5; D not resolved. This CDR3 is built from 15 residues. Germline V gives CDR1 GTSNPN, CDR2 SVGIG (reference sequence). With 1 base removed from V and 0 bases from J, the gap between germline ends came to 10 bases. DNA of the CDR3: TGTGCCTGGAGTGGAGGCGGGAATAGCAATCAGCCCCAGCATTTT. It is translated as CAWSGGGNSNQPQHF.

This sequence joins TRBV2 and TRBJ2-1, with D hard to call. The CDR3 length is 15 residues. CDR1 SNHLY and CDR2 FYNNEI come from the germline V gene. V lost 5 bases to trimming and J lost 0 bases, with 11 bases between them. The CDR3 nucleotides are TGTGCCAGCAGTTATAGACCGAACTCCTACAATGAGCAGTTCTTC. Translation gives CASSYRPNSYNEQFF.

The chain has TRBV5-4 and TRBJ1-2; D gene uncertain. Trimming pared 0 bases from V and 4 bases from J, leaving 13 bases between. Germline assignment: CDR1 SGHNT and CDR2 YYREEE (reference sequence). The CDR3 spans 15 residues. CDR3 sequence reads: CASSLEVGQTYGYTF. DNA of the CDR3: TGTGCCAGCAGCTTGGAAGTTGGGCAGACCTATGGCTACACCTTC.

CDR3: CAWSGGKMNTEAFF. The CDR3 coding sequence is TGTGCCTGGAGTGGGGGCAAGATGAACACTGAAGCTTTCTTT. The chain links TRBV30 to TRBJ1-1; tentatively, D is TRBD1 (5 bases). V lost 1 base and J 0 bases, leaving 9 bases between the germline ends. Germline V lookup: CDR1 GTSNPN, CDR2 SVGIG (reference sequence). CDR3 size: 14 residues.

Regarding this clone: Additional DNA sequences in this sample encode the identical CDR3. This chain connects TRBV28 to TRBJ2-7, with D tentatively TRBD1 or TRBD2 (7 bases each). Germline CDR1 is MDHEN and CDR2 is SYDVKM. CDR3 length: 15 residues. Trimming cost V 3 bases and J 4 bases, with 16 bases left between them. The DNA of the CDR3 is TGTGCCAGCAGTTTGGGAGGGACAGAGTTTTACGAGCAGTACTTC. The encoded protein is CASSLGGTEFYEQYF. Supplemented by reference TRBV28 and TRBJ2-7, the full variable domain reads DVKVTQSSRYLVKRTGEKVFLECVQDMDHENMFWYRQDPGLGLRLIYFSYDVKMKEKGDIPEGYSVSREKKERFSLILESASTNQTSMYLCASSLGGTEFYEQYFGPGTRLTVT.

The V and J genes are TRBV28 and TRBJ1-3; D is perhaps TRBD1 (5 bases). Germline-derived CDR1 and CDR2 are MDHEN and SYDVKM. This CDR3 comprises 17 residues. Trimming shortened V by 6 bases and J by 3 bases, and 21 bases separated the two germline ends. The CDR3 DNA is TGTGCCAGCAGCTACTGGGACTTACTGAGGAGTGGAAACACCATATATTTT. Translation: CASSYWDLLRSGNTIYF.

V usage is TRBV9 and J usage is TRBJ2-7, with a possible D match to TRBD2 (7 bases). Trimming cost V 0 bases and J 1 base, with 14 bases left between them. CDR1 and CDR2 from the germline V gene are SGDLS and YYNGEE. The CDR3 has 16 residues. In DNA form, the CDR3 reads TGTGCCAGCAGCGTAGGGGCGGGGGCCCAATCCTACGAGCAGTACTTC. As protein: CASSVGAGAQSYEQYF.

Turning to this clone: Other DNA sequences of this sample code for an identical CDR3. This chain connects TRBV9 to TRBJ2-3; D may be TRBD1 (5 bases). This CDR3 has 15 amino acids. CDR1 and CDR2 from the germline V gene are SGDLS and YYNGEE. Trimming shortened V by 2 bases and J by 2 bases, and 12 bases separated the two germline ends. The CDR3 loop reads CASSVLQGSTDTQYF. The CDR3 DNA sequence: TGTGCCAGCAGCGTGCTCCAGGGCTCCACAGATACGCAGTATTTT. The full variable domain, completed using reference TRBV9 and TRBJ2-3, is DSGVTQTPKHLITATGQRVTLRCSPRSGDLSVYWYQQSLDQGLQFLIQYYNGEERAKGNILERFSAQQFPDLHSELNLSSLELGDSALYFCASSVLQGSTDTQYFGPGTRLTVL.

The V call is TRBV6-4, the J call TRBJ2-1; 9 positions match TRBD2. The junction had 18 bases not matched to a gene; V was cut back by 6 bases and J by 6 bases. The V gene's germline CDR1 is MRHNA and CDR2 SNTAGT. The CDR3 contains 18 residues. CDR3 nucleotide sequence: TGTGCCAGCAGCCCGACCGTAGGACGACTAGCGGCTTCCAATGAGCAGTTCTTC. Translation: CASSPTVGRLAASNEQFF.

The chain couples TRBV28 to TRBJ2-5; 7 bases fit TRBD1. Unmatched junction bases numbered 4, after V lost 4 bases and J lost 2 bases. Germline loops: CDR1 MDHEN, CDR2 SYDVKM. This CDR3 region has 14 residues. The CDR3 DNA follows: TGTGCCAGCAGTTCCGGGACAGAACAAGAGACCCAGTACTTC. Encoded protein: CASSSGTEQETQYF.

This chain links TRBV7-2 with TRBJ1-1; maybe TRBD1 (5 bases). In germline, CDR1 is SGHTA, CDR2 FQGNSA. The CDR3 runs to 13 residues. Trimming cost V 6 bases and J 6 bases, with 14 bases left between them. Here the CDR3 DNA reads TGTGCCAGCAGATATCAGGGTGGCGCTGAAGCTTTCTTT. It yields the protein CASRYQGGAEAFF.

The CDR3 is CASSLTTGGPRNEQFF. The CDR3 nucleotides are TGCGCCAGCAGCCTGACAACAGGGGGCCCTCGGAATGAGCAGTTCTTC. The chain combines TRBV5-1 with TRBJ2-1; 9 bases are a match to TRBD1. The CDR3 runs 16 residues. V was clipped by 4 bases and J by 7 bases; unmatched bases: 12. CDR1 and CDR2 (germline): SGHRS, YFSETQ.

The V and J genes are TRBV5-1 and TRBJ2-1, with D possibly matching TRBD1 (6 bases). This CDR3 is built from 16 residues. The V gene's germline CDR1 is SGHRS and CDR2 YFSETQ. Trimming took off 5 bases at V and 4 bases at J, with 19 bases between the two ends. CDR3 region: CASSLSGTMEYNEQFF. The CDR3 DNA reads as TGCGCCAGCAGTTTGTCCGGGACAATGGAATACAATGAGCAGTTCTTC.

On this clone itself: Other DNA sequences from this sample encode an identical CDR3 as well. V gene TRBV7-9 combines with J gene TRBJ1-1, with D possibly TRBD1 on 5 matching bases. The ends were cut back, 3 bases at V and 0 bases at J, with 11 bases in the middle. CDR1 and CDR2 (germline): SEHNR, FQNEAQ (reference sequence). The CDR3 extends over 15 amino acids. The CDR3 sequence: CASSFRQGLNTEAFF. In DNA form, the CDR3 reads TGTGCCAGCAGCTTCCGGCAGGGTCTGAACACTGAAGCTTTCTTT.

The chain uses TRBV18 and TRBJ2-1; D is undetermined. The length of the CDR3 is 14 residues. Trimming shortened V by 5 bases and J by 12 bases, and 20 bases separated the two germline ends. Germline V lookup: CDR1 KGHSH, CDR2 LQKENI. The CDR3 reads CASSDPIADHGQFF. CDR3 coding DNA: TGTGCCAGCTCAGATCCTATCGCGGATCATGGGCAGTTCTTC.

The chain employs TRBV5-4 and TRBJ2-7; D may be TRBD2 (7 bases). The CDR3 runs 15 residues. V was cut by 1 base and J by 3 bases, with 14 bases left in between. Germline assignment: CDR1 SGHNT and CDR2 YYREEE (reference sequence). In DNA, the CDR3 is TGTGCCAGCAGCTTGCTTGCGGGGGCGAACTACGAGCAGTACTTC. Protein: CASSLLAGANYEQYF.

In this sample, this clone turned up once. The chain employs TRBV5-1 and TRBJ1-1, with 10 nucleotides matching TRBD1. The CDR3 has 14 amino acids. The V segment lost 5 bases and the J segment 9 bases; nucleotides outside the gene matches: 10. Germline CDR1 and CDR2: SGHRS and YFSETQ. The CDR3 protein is CASSIPGTGDKAFF. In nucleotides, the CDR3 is TGCGCCAGCAGTATCCCCGGGACAGGGGATAAAGCTTTCTTT.

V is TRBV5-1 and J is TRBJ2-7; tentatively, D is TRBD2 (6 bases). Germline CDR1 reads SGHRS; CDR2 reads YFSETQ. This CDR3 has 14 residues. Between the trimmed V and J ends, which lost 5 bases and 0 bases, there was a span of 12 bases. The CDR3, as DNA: TGCGCCAGCAGTACAGGAGGGGTCTCCTACGAGCAGTACTTC. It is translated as CASSTGGVSYEQYF.